The rows below give T cell receptor beta chains drawn from one sample of a study of patients and donors after allogeneic stem cell transplantation. TCRdb itself ran the RT-PCR reads through MiXCR, one entry per CDR3 protein. The table includes some 960,000 distinct CDR3 sequences, roughly 18% detected once. Source material: blood, either unsorted or a sorted T cell fraction (not recorded which). Receptors were obtained from a human donor who was either an allogeneic HSCT recipient or a stem cell or donor lymphocyte infusion donor (not recorded which). It is not recorded whose cells these are; they may come from a transplant donor. The CDR3 runs from the conserved cysteine through the conserved F or W. The D gene is left open where the match is weak. Clone size is stated in some rows and not others, as once, few, many or a class when expanded.

v_gene,j_gene,d_gene,len,abundance,CDR3nt,CDR3aa
TRBV20-1,TRBJ1-1,TRBD1,14,-,TGCAGTGCGGGGGCCGGGACAGTGAACACTGAAGCTTTCTTT,CSAGAGTVNTEAFF
TRBV9,TRBJ2-4,TRBD2,14,-,TGTGCCAGCAGCGTAGCTTGGGGGGGAGACATTCAGTACTTC,CASSVAWGGDIQYF
TRBV29-1,TRBJ1-1,-,14,few,TGCAGCGTTTTACCCAGGGGCACGAACACTGAAGCTTTCTTT,CSVLPRGTNTEAFF
TRBV5-1,TRBJ2-3,-,13,many,TGTGCCAGCAGCTTACAGAGCACAGATACGCAGTATTTT,CASSLQSTDTQYF
TRBV7-9,TRBJ2-2,TRBD2,16,few,TGTGCCAGCAGTTTCACTAGCGGGATCTCTACCGGGGAGCTGTTTTTT,CASSFTSGISTGELFF
TRBV20-1,TRBJ2-7,TRBD2,14,many,TGCAGTGCTAGAGAGACTAGCGTCGGGTACGAGCAGTACTTC,CSARETSVGYEQYF
TRBV12-3/TRBV12-4,TRBJ1-1,TRBD1,12,few,TGTGCCAGCAGTTTAACACAGGGGGGAGCTTTCTTT,CASSLTQGGAFF
TRBV20-1,TRBJ1-4,-,15,many,TGCAGTGCCACACGAGGGTGGGGCTCGGATGAAAAACTGTTTTTT,CSATRGWGSDEKLFF
TRBV24-1,TRBJ2-3,TRBD2,17,-,TGTGCCACCAGGACCGGGACTAGCGGACCTAGCACAGATACGCAGTATTTT,CATRTGTSGPSTDTQYF
TRBV20-1,TRBJ2-7,TRBD2,13,-,TGCAGTGCTGAGCGGGAGGGCCGTTTAGAGCAGTACTTC,CSAEREGRLEQYF
TRBV12-3/TRBV12-4,TRBJ2-1,-,15,few,TGTGCCAGCAGACCCACTAGCAGCCACTACAATGAGCAGTTCTTC,CASRPTSSHYNEQFF
TRBV7-2,TRBJ1-1,-,13,few,TGTGCCAGCAGCCCCCTACCGGGGACTGAAGCTTTCTTT,CASSPLPGTEAFF
TRBV20-1,TRBJ2-3,-,10,-,TGCAGTGCTAGGTCGGGTACGCAGTATTTT,CSARSGTQYF
TRBV6-1,TRBJ2-3,-,14,few,TGTGCCAGCAGCCGAGACAGTCTGTCAGATACGCAGTATTTT,CASSRDSLSDTQYF
TRBV18,TRBJ1-3,-,17,few,TGTGCCAGCTCACCAAGAACGGCCCAGGTACCTGGAAACACCATATATTTT,CASSPRTAQVPGNTIYF
TRBV12-3/TRBV12-4,TRBJ2-2,-,16,few,TGTGCCAGCAGTTTGGGTGATGGGCGGGCCACCGGGGAGCTGTTTTTT,CASSLGDGRATGELFF
TRBV12-3/TRBV12-4,TRBJ2-7,-,13,many,TGTGCCAGCAGTTTGGGCTTCTCCTACGAGCAGTACTTC,CASSLGFSYEQYF
TRBV6-1,TRBJ2-7,-,15,few,TGTGCCAGCAGTCGCGGGACAGCTAGCTCCTACGAGCAGTACTTC,CASSRGTASSYEQYF
TRBV6-1,TRBJ1-5,-,11,-,TGTGCCAGCAGTAGAGAGGTGCCCCAGCATTTT,CASSREVPQHF
TRBV20-1,TRBJ2-3,TRBD2,15,few,TGCAGTGCTTCTAAGCGGGAGGGCGTTGTAGATACGCAGTATTTT,CSASKREGVVDTQYF
TRBV11-2,TRBJ2-3,TRBD2,17,-,TGTGCCAGCAGCTTAGCCGGACTAGCGGGCAACACAGATACGCAGTATTTT,CASSLAGLAGNTDTQYF
TRBV28,TRBJ2-2,-,15,-,TGTGCCAGCAGAGAGCAGGCCTTAAACACCGGGGAGCTGTTTTTT,CASREQALNTGELFF
TRBV9,TRBJ2-2,TRBD1,16,-,TGTGCCAGCAGTAGGGGGGACAGGGAGAACACCGGGGAGCTGTTTTTT,CASSRGDRENTGELFF
TRBV7-3,TRBJ2-3,-,15,many,TGTGCCAGCAGCTTATCGGGACAAGGCACAGATACGCAGTATTTT,CASSLSGQGTDTQYF
TRBV19,TRBJ1-1,-,13,few,TGTGCCAGTAGTATGTCTTCGGGCACTGAAGCTTTCTTT,CASSMSSGTEAFF
TRBV6-2/TRBV6-3,TRBJ1-1,-,16,few,TGTGCCAGCAGTTACTCAATCGCAGTCGGGGAAACTGAAGCTTTCTTT,CASSYSIAVGETEAFF
TRBV7-9,TRBJ2-7,-,17,-,TGTGCCAGCAGCTTAGTAGGCAGGGGCAGGAGGACCTACGAGCAGTACTTC,CASSLVGRGRRTYEQYF
TRBV30,TRBJ1-5,-,15,few,TGTGCCTGGAGTGTACGCAGGGCTAGCAATCAGCCCCAGCATTTT,CAWSVRRASNQPQHF
TRBV3-1,TRBJ2-1,TRBD2,18,-,TGTGCCAGCAGCCAAGCTCCCACTAGCGGGAGCTCCTACAATGAGCAGTTCTTC,CASSQAPTSGSSYNEQFF
TRBV4-3,TRBJ2-7,-,14,-,TGCGCCAGCAGCCAAGAACCGAGGGCTCACGAGCAGTACTTC,CASSQEPRAHEQYF
TRBV12-3/TRBV12-4,TRBJ1-5,-,15,-,TGTGCCAGCAGTTTCTTGGGGGAGGGCAATCAGCCCCAGCATTTT,CASSFLGEGNQPQHF
TRBV20-1,TRBJ1-5,-,12,few,TGCAGTGCTAGGGGGCTGGATCAGCCCCAGCATTTT,CSARGLDQPQHF
TRBV21-1,TRBJ2-1,-,18,-,TGTGCCAGCAGCAAAGCCTCCTCTAGCGGGGCTACCTACAATGAGCAGTTCTTC,CASSKASSSGATYNEQFF
TRBV25-1,TRBJ1-3,-,15,few,TGTGCCAGCGGGGTGGTGAGGAATAACGGAAACACCATATATTTT,CASGVVRNNGNTIYF
TRBV29-1,TRBJ1-1,-,16,few,TGCAGCGTTGACGGGGACGTGGGGAGCATGAACACTGAAGCTTTCTTT,CSVDGDVGSMNTEAFF
TRBV6-1,TRBJ1-4,TRBD1,15,few,TGTGCCAGCAGCAGTCGGGAGACAGGGGAAGAAAAACTGTTTTTT,CASSSRETGEEKLFF
TRBV12-3/TRBV12-4,TRBJ1-1,TRBD1,13,many,TGTGCCAGTACAGGGGGTCCGAACACTGAAGCTTTCTTT,CASTGGPNTEAFF
TRBV12-3/TRBV12-4,TRBJ1-5,-,13,few,TGTGCCAGCTCAATCTTTAGCAATCAGCCCCAGCATTTT,CASSIFSNQPQHF
TRBV2,TRBJ2-1,TRBD2,14,once,TGTGCCAGCGTCTTAGCGGGGGGAAACAATGAGCAGTTCTTC,CASVLAGGNNEQFF
TRBV20-1,TRBJ1-1,-,14,few,TGTAGTGCTAGAGACTTAGGGGGTACCACTGAAGCTTTCTTT,CSARDLGGTTEAFF
TRBV20-1,TRBJ1-2,-,16,-,TGCAGTGCTAGGGCGACGGTGAGACCGGGCAGCTATGGCTACACCTTC,CSARATVRPGSYGYTF
TRBV7-3,TRBJ1-2,-,14,few,TGTGCCAGCAGCCGACCTCTGAATGGCTATGGCTACACCTTC,CASSRPLNGYGYTF
TRBV12-3/TRBV12-4,TRBJ2-5,-,14,few,TGTGCCAGCAGTTTATGGGGGGGCCAGAAGACCCAGTACTTC,CASSLWGGQKTQYF
TRBV2,TRBJ1-1,-,14,few,TGTGCCAGCAGTGAAGCCAGGGGAGGGACAGAAGCTTTCTTT,CASSEARGGTEAFF
TRBV4-2,TRBJ1-1,-,15,few,TGTGCCAGCAGCCAAGGCCCGGGGGGGGTGATTGAAGCTTTCTTT,CASSQGPGGVIEAFF
TRBV12-3/TRBV12-4,TRBJ1-1,-,14,many,TGTGCCAGCAGCCGAGGACAGACGGGCACTGAAGCTTTCTTT,CASSRGQTGTEAFF
TRBV7-3,TRBJ2-7,-,13,few,TGTGCCAGCAGCTTGGACCTCTGGGACGAGCAGTACTTC,CASSLDLWDEQYF
TRBV12-3/TRBV12-4,TRBJ1-4,-,14,few,TGTGCCAGCAGTAGCCTGAGGGTAGATGAAAAACTGTTTTTT,CASSSLRVDEKLFF
TRBV9,TRBJ2-2,-,15,-,TGTGCCAGCAGCGTAGCAGGGGCGGACACCGGGGAGCTGTTTTTT,CASSVAGADTGELFF
TRBV7-2,TRBJ2-1,TRBD2,17,few,TGTGCCAGCAGCTTGCGGCTAGCGGGGCCCTCCTACAATGAGCAGTTCTTC,CASSLRLAGPSYNEQFF
TRBV7-2,TRBJ1-1,-,15,-,TGTGCCAGCAGCCCAAGAGGACAGCAGAACACTGAAGCTTTCTTT,CASSPRGQQNTEAFF
TRBV5-1,TRBJ1-4,TRBD1,15,few,TGCGCCAGCCCCCTTCAGGGACAGCCAAATGAAAAACTGTTTTTT,CASPLQGQPNEKLFF
TRBV4-2,TRBJ2-1,-,14,-,TGTGCCAGCAGCCAAGATACGACGCGGAATGAGCAGTTCTTC,CASSQDTTRNEQFF
TRBV12-3/TRBV12-4,TRBJ2-3,-,15,many,TGTGCCAGCCGAACAGGGCAGCGGAGCACAGATACGCAGTATTTT,CASRTGQRSTDTQYF
TRBV12-3/TRBV12-4,TRBJ1-4,-,12,few,TGTGCCAGCAGGGAGGGGGGAAAAAAACTGTTTTTT,CASREGGKKLFF